These 8 T cell receptor beta chains were all obtained from the same sample, sequenced in a study of CD8 T cells in ankylosing spondylitis. A single record per CDR3 protein comes from TCRdb applying MiXCR to the 5' RACE reads. The sample records approximately 220,000 distinct CDR3 sequences, roughly a tenth being singletons. Material for sequencing was blood, either unsorted or a sorted T cell fraction (not recorded which). The receptors here all came from a male donor with ankylosing spondylitis or in good health (not recorded which).

This clonotype was observed many times. This chain links TRBV12-3 or TRBV12-4 with TRBJ2-1, with D unresolved. Trimming took off 6 bases at V and 4 bases at J, with 13 bases between the two ends. The CDR3 has 14 residues. CDR3 sequence reads: CASSPPPRYNEQFF. The CDR3 DNA reads as TGTGCCAGCAGCCCCCCCCCACGGTACAATGAGCAGTTCTTC.

There are a few counts of this clonotype. The chain uses TRBV7-2 and TRBJ2-3, with 11 bases identical to TRBD2. V lost 4 bases and J lost 5; bases outside the gene matches: 11. Germline V CDR1 and CDR2: SGHTA, FQGNSA. The CDR3 is made up of 17 amino acids. CDR3 sequence: CASSSVGASGGRDTQYF. The CDR3 DNA is TGTGCCAGCAGCTCGGTTGGCGCTAGCGGGGGGAGAGATACGCAGTATTTT. Supplemented by reference TRBV7-2 and TRBJ2-3, the full variable domain reads GAGVSQSPSNKVTEKGKDVELRCDPISGHTALYWYRQSLGQGLEFLIYFQGNSAPDKSGLPSDRFSAERTGGSVSTLTIQRTQQEDSAVYLCASSSVGASGGRDTQYFGPGTRLTVL.

This clonotype has just a few counts. The chain uses TRBV5-6 and TRBJ1-5; D may be TRBD1 (6 bases). Deletions cut 2 bases from V and 4 bases from J, with 13 bases between. Germline V gene lookup returns CDR1 SGHDT and CDR2 YYEEEE. The CDR3 extends over 15 amino acids. The CDR3 DNA is TGTGCCAGCAGCTTTCGGGGGGGCCTTAATCAGCCCCAGCATTTT. It yields the protein CASSFRGGLNQPQHF.

This clonotype was seen more than once but under ten times. Just one base apart from a much larger clone, this may be a read error. V usage is TRBV11-1 and J usage is TRBJ2-3; 8 positions agree with TRBD2. The junction had 10 bases not matched to a gene; V was cut back by 3 bases and J by 2 bases. CDR1 and CDR2 from the germline V gene are SGHAT and FQDESV (reference sequence). This CDR3 contains 17 residues. The CDR3 nucleotides are TGTGCCAGCAGCTTGCTGCGGGGGGCTTCGAACACAGATACGCAGTATTTT. It codes for CASSLLRGASNTDTQYF.

This rearrangement joins TRBV28 to TRBJ2-3, with D perhaps matching TRBD2 (6 bases). The CDR3 extends over 14 amino acids. Germline values: CDR1 MDHEN, CDR2 SYDVKM. Trimming stripped 6 bases from V and 3 bases from J, with 13 bases between. The CDR3 DNA sequence: TGTGCCAGCAGGCCATGGGGGGTTACAGATACGCAGTATTTT. Translation gives CASRPWGVTDTQYF.

The gene calls are TRBV7-2 and TRBJ2-5, with a weak D call TRBD2 (5 bases). This CDR3 is built from 14 residues. The V end was cut by 2 bases, the J end by 5 bases, with 12 bases between. Germline CDR1 SGHTA, CDR2 FQGNSA. The CDR3 region is CASSLQRIGETQYF. In nucleotides, the CDR3 is TGTGCCAGCAGCTTACAGCGGATAGGGGAGACCCAGTACTTC. The full variable domain, its missing parts supplied by reference TRBV7-2 and TRBJ2-5, is GAGVSQSPSNKVTEKGKDVELRCDPISGHTALYWYRQSLGQGLEFLIYFQGNSAPDKSGLPSDRFSAERTGGSVSTLTIQRTQQEDSAVYLCASSLQRIGETQYFGPGTRLLVL.

The J gene is TRBJ1-1, the V gene TRBV5-1; D ambiguous. The germline V gene has CDR1 SGHRS and CDR2 YFSETQ. The V end was cut by 3 bases, the J end by 3 bases, with 9 bases between. This CDR3 is built from 13 residues. This chain's CDR3 is CASSSVGDTEAFF. For the CDR3, the DNA is TGCGCCAGCAGCTCCGTGGGCGACACTGAAGCTTTCTTT.

The chain links TRBV19 to TRBJ2-5; D is perhaps TRBD1 (6 bases). The CDR3 has 15 amino acids. V was cut by 6 bases and J by 1 base, with 15 bases left in between. CDR1 and CDR2 (germline): LNHDA, SQIVND (reference sequence). The CDR3 sequence: CASSPDSFSQETQYF. CDR3 nucleotides: TGTGCCAGTAGCCCGGACAGTTTCTCCCAAGAGACCCAGTACTTC.